Following are 18 T cell receptor beta chains from one sample sequenced in a study of vaccination effects on CD4 cells after COVID-19. What these receptors recognize is not known. TCRdb keeps only in-frame clones here, not all; method: immunoSEQ multiplex PCR. The data hold approximately 16,000 clones, with about 70% observed a single time. ViraFEST expansion of antigen-specific CD4+ T cells with viral peptide pools preceded sequencing. Isolating CD4+ T cells followed approximately 11 days of culture. Vaccination of participants consisted of two doses of either the BNT162b2 or mRNA-1273 vaccine. Sequences were derived from CD4+ T cells from PBMCs cultured with HCoV-NL63 spike peptides, sampled after COVID-19 vaccination. The receptors originated from a human donor who received a COVID-19 vaccine.

The chain combines TRBV5-1 with TRBJ1-1; 7 positions agree with TRBD1. The CDR3 is made up of 13 amino acids. The germline gives CDR1 SGHRS, CDR2 YFSETQ. The V and J ends lost 5 bases and 3 bases, in that order; junction bases with no gene match: 4. The chain's CDR3 is CASSLQGYTEAFF. The CDR3 DNA follows: TGCGCCAGCAGTCTACAGGGGTACACTGAAGCTTTCTTT.

V and J are TRBV19 and TRBJ2-7; weak D call: TRBD1 (5 bases). The CDR3 length is 14 residues. Trimming stripped 9 bases from V and 3 bases from J, with 18 bases between. Germline V gene data show CDR1 as LNHDA and CDR2 as SQIVND (reference sequence). This CDR3 reads CASSPTGIIYEQYF. The CDR3 DNA sequence: TGTGCCAGCTCTCCTACAGGAATCATCTACGAGCAGTACTTC.

V is TRBV5-1 and J is TRBJ2-7; maybe TRBD1 (6 bases). The CDR3 is 13 residues long. Germline CDR1 reads SGHRS; CDR2 reads YFSETQ. Trimming cost V 4 bases and J 3 bases, with 11 bases left between them. The CDR3 is CASSIGTSYEQYF. The DNA for the CDR3 is TGCGCCAGCAGCATCGGGACAAGCTACGAGCAGTACTTC.

The V gene is TRBV7-2, the J gene TRBJ1-6, with a tentative D call TRBD1 (5 bases). In germline, CDR1 is SGHTA, CDR2 FQGNSA. The CDR3 is 14 amino acids. V shed 0 bases and J shed 5 bases, with 5 bases lying between them. The CDR3: CASSLARDNSPLHF. In nucleotides, the CDR3 is TGTGCCAGCAGCTTAGCCAGGGATAATTCACCCCTCCACTTT.

The gene calls are TRBV6-5 and TRBJ1-2; D remains unclear. The CDR3 runs to 12 residues. Germline V CDR1 and CDR2: MNHEY, SVGAGI. V shed 5 bases and J shed 4 bases, with 8 bases lying between them. This chain's CDR3 is CASSLATYGYTF. The CDR3 DNA reads as TGTGCCAGCAGTCTGGCGACCTATGGCTACACCTTC.

The genes are TRBV10-3 and TRBJ1-5; D is possibly TRBD1 (6 bases). The CDR3 is 16 amino acids. The ends were cut back, 1 base at V and 7 bases at J, with 17 bases in the middle. Germline CDR1 reads ENHRY; CDR2 reads SYGVKD. In nucleotides, the CDR3 is TGTGCCATCAGTGAGTTCGCAGGGGCCGGAGGCCAGCCCCAGCATTTT. Residues: CAISEFAGAGGQPQHF.

The chain joins TRBV30 to TRBJ1-5; TRBD1 agrees at 8 bases. The germline V gene has CDR1 GTSNPN and CDR2 SVGIG (reference sequence). V lost 0 bases, J lost 7 bases, and 8 bases stayed unmatched. The CDR3 has 15 residues. The CDR3 nucleotides read TGTGCCTGGAGTGTAACAGGGGGAGTAGGACAGCCCCAGCATTTT. Amino acids: CAWSVTGGVGQPQHF. Based on the CDR3 plus reference TRBV30 and TRBJ1-5, the full variable domain is SQTIHQWPATLVQPVGSPLSLECTVEGTSNPNLYWYRQAAGRGLQLLFYSVGIGQISSEVPQNLSASRPQDRQFILSSKKLLLSDSGFYLCAWSVTGGVGQPQHFGDGTRLSIL.

The chain is built from TRBV5-4 and TRBJ1-2; TRBD1 matches 12 bases. Looked up from germline, CDR1 is SGHNT and CDR2 is YYREEE (reference sequence). The V and J ends lost 4 bases and 4 bases, in that order; junction bases with no gene match: 8. CDR3 length equals 16 residues. CDR3 protein: CASSPGQGANSYGYTF. The CDR3 DNA sequence: TGTGCCAGCAGCCCGGGACAGGGGGCGAATTCCTATGGCTACACCTTC.

The CDR3 loop is CASSAGGSPGYTF. The CDR3 bases are TGTGCCAGCAGCGCAGGGGGGTCCCCAGGCTACACCTTC. The chain is built from TRBV7-2 and TRBJ1-2, with 7 bases identical to TRBD1. Germline CDR1 SGHTA, CDR2 FQGNSA. J lost 8 bases, V lost 5 bases, and 8 bases had no gene match. There are 13 residues in the CDR3.

This chain joins TRBV28 and TRBJ1-5; D may be TRBD1 (6 bases). Germline CDR1 is MDHEN and CDR2 is SYDVKM. Deletions cut 3 bases from V and 5 bases from J, with 20 bases between. This CDR3 has 17 amino acids. CDR3 bases: TGTGCCAGCAGTTTTCCGTACCCGACAGGACGGGATCAGCCCCAGCATTTT. Translation: CASSFPYPTGRDQPQHF.

This clone qualifies as medium-sized. V gene TRBV20-1 combines with J gene TRBJ1-5; 10 nucleotides match TRBD1. CDR1 and CDR2 from the germline V gene are DFQATT and SNEGSKA (reference sequence). V lost 3 bases, J lost 2 bases, and 10 bases stayed unmatched. The CDR3 has 17 residues. CDR3 coding DNA: TGCAGTGCTAGTAGTCCCCCAGGGACAGGGGGCAATCAGCCCCAGCATTTT. Protein: CSASSPPGTGGNQPQHF.

This chain joins TRBV5-4 and TRBJ1-1, with D perhaps matching TRBD1 (5 bases). CDR3 size: 14 residues. Germline V gene lookup returns CDR1 SGHNT and CDR2 YYREEE (reference sequence). V shed 0 bases and J shed 2 bases, with 8 bases lying between them. CDR3 coding DNA: TGTGCCAGCAGCTTGGCCAGGGCTAACACTGAAGCTTTCTTT. Translation gives CASSLARANTEAFF.

The chain combines TRBV4-2 with TRBJ2-3; tentatively, D is TRBD2 (6 bases). Germline V gene data show CDR1 as LGHNA and CDR2 as YNFKEQ. This CDR3 is built from 15 residues. V dropped 1 base and J dropped 2 bases, with 10 bases sitting between them. Here the CDR3 reads CASSQGDSDTDTQYF. The CDR3, as DNA: TGTGCCAGCAGCCAAGGGGACTCCGACACAGATACGCAGTATTTT.

The rearrangement links TRBV20-1 to TRBJ1-1, with D perhaps matching TRBD1 (5 bases). The CDR3 runs to 12 residues. Germline loops: CDR1 DFQATT, CDR2 SNEGSKA (reference sequence). V gave up 3 bases and J gave up 4 bases, with 9 bases separating them. The CDR3 DNA sequence: TGCAGTGCTAGTAGGGGCGGCACTGAAGCTTTCTTT. Protein product: CSASRGGTEAFF.

The sample holds a few counts of this clone. V and J are TRBV29-1 and TRBJ1-2, with TRBD1 as a possible D gene (5 bases). CDR3 length: 11 amino acids. From germline, CDR1 is SQVTM and CDR2 ANQGSEA. The V end was cut by 5 bases, the J end by 6 bases, with 10 bases between. This CDR3 is CSVRGGDGYTF. In DNA, the CDR3 is TGCAGCGTTCGGGGCGGGGATGGCTACACCTTC.

This clone was seen only a few times. The chain employs TRBV12-5 and TRBJ2-5; possibly TRBD2 for D (6 bases). Deletions cut 2 bases from V and 1 base from J, with 11 bases between. Germline V gene data show CDR1 as LGHNT and CDR2 as FRNRAP. There are 15 residues in the CDR3. The CDR3 DNA follows: TGTGCTAGTGGTTTGTCGGGACTTTTCCAAGAGACCCAGTACTTC. Amino acid sequence: CASGLSGLFQETQYF.

This clone was picked up a small number of times. The chain joins TRBV5-6 to TRBJ1-2; tentatively, D is TRBD1 (5 bases). The CDR3 totals 13 residues. Germline lookup yields CDR1 SGHDT and CDR2 YYEEEE. The V gene lost 5 bases and the J gene lost 8 bases, with 16 bases spanning the gap. The CDR3 protein is CASRPQGGAGYTF. As DNA, the CDR3 is TGTGCCAGCAGACCGCAGGGAGGGGCGGGCTACACCTTC.

This clone came up a few times. The chain employs TRBV4-2 and TRBJ1-1, with TRBD1 matching over 9 bases. V lost 0 bases, J lost 10 bases, and 9 bases stayed unmatched. Germline V gives CDR1 LGHNA, CDR2 YNFKEQ. The CDR3 loop spans 15 amino acids. The CDR3 reads CASSQDPGQGLLAFF. The CDR3 DNA reads as TGTGCCAGCAGCCAAGACCCGGGACAGGGTCTTTTAGCTTTCTTT.